One sample yielded the 15 T cell receptor beta chains listed below, sequenced in a study of T cell repertoires in cytomegalovirus infection. No antigen has been identified for these receptors. TCRdb reanalysed the reads using MiXCR and keeps one entry per CDR3 protein. The sample has 370,000 or so distinct CDR3 sequences; approximately 35% are singletons. This sample comprised cultured PBMCs, obtained from culture after CMV antigen stimulation. These receptors were taken from a human donor in good health (CMV status not recorded). Some clones in this sample may be carry-over from other donors' samples.

This chain joins TRBV7-9 and TRBJ1-4; D remains ambiguous. The CDR3 covers 15 residues. With 3 bases removed from V and 5 bases from J, the gap between germline ends came to 13 bases. CDR1 and CDR2 from the germline V gene are SEHNR and FQNEAQ (reference sequence). This chain's CDR3 is CASSLWSAENEKLFF. For the CDR3, the DNA is TGTGCCAGCAGCTTGTGGTCTGCCGAAAATGAAAAACTGTTTTTT.

This rearrangement joins TRBV7-9 to TRBJ2-1, with D possibly being TRBD2 (6 bases). Trimming took 8 bases from V and 0 from J, leaving 11 bases between them. The CDR3 length is 14 residues. CDR1 and CDR2 (germline): SEHNR, FQNEAQ (reference sequence). The CDR3 is CASRGGASYNEQFF. CDR3 nucleotides: TGTGCCAGCCGAGGCGGGGCCTCCTACAATGAGCAGTTCTTC.

This clonotype was seen a few times. The CDR3 loop reads CASSIGTSGSYEQYV. DNA for the CDR3: TGCGCCAGCAGCATAGGGACTAGCGGGAGCTACGAGCAGTACGTC. The gene calls are TRBV5-1 and TRBJ2-7; 14 bases fit TRBD2. Trimming cost V 4 bases and J 3 bases; bases outside gene matches: 3. Germline CDR1 and CDR2: SGHRS and YFSETQ. This CDR3 is 15 amino acids long.

This clonotype was detected only a few times. The gene calls are TRBV19 and TRBJ1-5, with 9 nucleotides matching TRBD1. The CDR3 length is 16 residues. With 6 bases clipped from V and 6 bases from J, the junction kept 12 bases outside the gene matches. Germline assignment: CDR1 LNHDA and CDR2 SQIVND (reference sequence). CDR3 sequence reads: CASRRTGESVFQPQHF. In DNA form, the CDR3 reads TGTGCCAGTAGGAGGACAGGGGAATCAGTATTTCAGCCCCAGCATTTT.

The J gene is TRBJ2-5, the V gene TRBV11-3; D is unclear. Germline CDR1 reads SGHNT; CDR2 reads YENEEA. The V and J ends lost 3 bases and 7 bases respectively, with 12 bases between them. CDR3 length equals 13 residues. The CDR3: CASSFGRSGTQYF. The CDR3 DNA is TGTGCCAGCAGCTTCGGCCGAAGTGGGACCCAGTACTTC. Combining the CDR3 with reference TRBV11-3 and TRBJ2-5 gives the whole variable domain EAGVVQSPRYKIIEKKQPVAFWCNPISGHNTLYWYLQNLGQGPELLIRYENEEAVDDSQLPKDRFSAERLKGVDSTLKIQPAELGDSAVYLCASSFGRSGTQYFGPGTRLLVL.

This clonotype was picked up a small number of times. The chain uses TRBV28 and TRBJ2-3; either TRBD1 or TRBD2 may fit D (6 bases each). The CDR3 sequence is 17 residues long. V lost 2 bases and J lost 3, with 18 bases in between. Germline V gives CDR1 MDHEN, CDR2 SYDVKM. The CDR3, as DNA: TGTGCCAGCAGTTTAACTAGCCCCCTACAGGGAACAGATACGCAGTATTTT. Translating it yields CASSLTSPLQGTDTQYF.

This clonotype was seen a handful of times. The chain has TRBV11-2 and TRBJ1-2, with 7 bases aligning to TRBD1. This CDR3 region has 15 residues. With V trimmed by 4 bases and J by 2 bases, 7 bases remained unmatched. Germline values: CDR1 SGHAT, CDR2 FQNNGV. The CDR3, as DNA: TGTGCCAGCAGCTCTACCGGGACAGCAAACTATGGCTACACCTTC. As protein: CASSSTGTANYGYTF.

The chain combines TRBV7-2 with TRBJ1-1; possible D gene TRBD1, 5 bases. The CDR3 covers 16 residues. Trimming pared 1 base from V and 5 bases from J, leaving 17 bases between. Germline loops: CDR1 SGHTA, CDR2 FQGNSA. CDR3 in amino acids: CASSLGPGLPKTEAFF. Written as DNA, the CDR3 is TGTGCCAGCAGCTTAGGTCCGGGACTCCCGAAAACTGAAGCTTTCTTT.

J is TRBJ2-7 and V is TRBV4-3, with 7 bases fitting TRBD2. The CDR3 covers 13 residues. Germline V gives CDR1 LGHNA, CDR2 YSLEER. V was pared by 8 bases and J by 4 bases, with 8 bases of the junction left unmatched. The chain's CDR3 is CASPGGDEYEQYV. The DNA of the CDR3 is TGCGCCAGCCCGGGGGGAGATGAATACGAGCAGTACGTC.

The V and J genes are TRBV24-1 and TRBJ2-1; 7 bases line up with TRBD2. The CDR3 is 12 amino acids. CDR1 and CDR2 (germline): KGHDR, SFDVKD. The V gene end was trimmed by 7 bases and the J gene end by 8 bases; junction bases not matched to a gene: 4. The CDR3: CATRGGVDEQFF. CDR3 nucleotides: TGTGCCACCAGGGGGGGGGTCGATGAGCAGTTCTTC.

The sample holds a few counts of this clonotype. The chain couples TRBV5-6 to TRBJ1-2; D unresolved. Trimming removed 4 bases from V and 0 bases from J, with 10 bases in between. This CDR3 spans 14 amino acids. Germline assignment: CDR1 SGHDT and CDR2 YYEEEE. CDR3 coding DNA: TGTGCCAGCAGCACGGACGGAGCTAACTATGGCTACACCTTC. Amino acid sequence: CASSTDGANYGYTF.

Only a few counts were recorded for this clonotype. The V and J genes are TRBV7-2 and TRBJ2-7; 10 bases are shared with TRBD1. V shed 6 bases and J 7 bases; nucleotides not matched to a gene: 6. The length of the CDR3 is 13 residues. CDR1 and CDR2 (germline): SGHTA, FQGNSA. The CDR3 DNA sequence: TGTGCCAGCAGACCCGGGACAGGGGAAGAGCAGTACTTC. This sequence encodes CASRPGTGEEQYF.

In its sample, this clonotype was seen a few times. The rearrangement links TRBV7-6 to TRBJ2-1; TRBD2 matches 14 bases. In germline, CDR1 is SGHVS, CDR2 FNYEAQ. The CDR3 extends over 14 amino acids. With 5 bases clipped from V and 9 bases from J, the junction kept 3 bases outside the gene matches. In DNA form, the CDR3 reads TGTGCCAGCAGCCCGACTAGCGGGAGGGGTGAGCAGTTCTTC. Amino acids: CASSPTSGRGEQFF. The full variable domain, rest sourced from reference TRBV7-6 and TRBJ2-1, is GAGVSQSPRYKVTKRGQDVALRCDPISGHVSLYWYRQALGQGPEFLTYFNYEAQQDKSGLPNDRFSAERPEGSISTLTIQRTEQRDSAMYRCASSPTSGRGEQFFGPGTRLTVL.

The chain employs TRBV7-6 and TRBJ1-1, with TRBD1 as a possible D gene (5 bases). CDR1 is SGHVS, CDR2 FNYEAQ, per germline. Trimming took off 2 bases at V and 6 bases at J, with 7 bases between the two ends. The CDR3 spans 12 residues. CDR3 DNA sequence: TGTGCCAGCAGCTTATGGGGGTCTGAAGCTTTCTTT. Translating gives CASSLWGSEAFF.

This chain connects TRBV11-3 to TRBJ1-1; D uncertain. The CDR3 covers 14 residues. Trimming cost V 0 bases and J 11 bases, with 16 bases left between them. Germline V gene lookup returns CDR1 SGHNT and CDR2 YENEEA. The CDR3: CASSLDGRTARAFF. The CDR3, as DNA: TGTGCCAGCAGCTTAGACGGACGAACAGCAAGGGCTTTCTTT.